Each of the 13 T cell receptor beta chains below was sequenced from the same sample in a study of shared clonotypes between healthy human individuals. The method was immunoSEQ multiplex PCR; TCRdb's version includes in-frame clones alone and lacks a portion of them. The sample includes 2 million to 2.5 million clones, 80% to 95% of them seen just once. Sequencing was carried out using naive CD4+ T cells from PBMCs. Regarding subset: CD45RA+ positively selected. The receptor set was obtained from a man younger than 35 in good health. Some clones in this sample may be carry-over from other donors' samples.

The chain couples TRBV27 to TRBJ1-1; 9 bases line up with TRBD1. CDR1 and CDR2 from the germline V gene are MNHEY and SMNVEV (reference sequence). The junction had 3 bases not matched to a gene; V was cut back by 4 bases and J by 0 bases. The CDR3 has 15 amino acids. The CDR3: CASSSRQGVNTEAFF. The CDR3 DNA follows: TGTGCCAGCAGTTCCAGACAGGGGGTGAACACTGAAGCTTTCTTT.

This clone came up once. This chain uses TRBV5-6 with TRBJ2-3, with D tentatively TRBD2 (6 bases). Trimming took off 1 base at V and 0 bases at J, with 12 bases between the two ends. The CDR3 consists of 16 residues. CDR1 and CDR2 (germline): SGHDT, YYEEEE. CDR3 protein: CASSLNHGGSTDTQYF. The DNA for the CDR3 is TGTGCCAGCAGCTTGAATCACGGGGGTAGCACAGATACGCAGTATTTT.

The CDR3 region has the DNA TGTGCCAGCAGTTATACAGGGAATAGTGGACGGGAGACCCAGTACTTC. This gives the protein CASSYTGNSGRETQYF. The V and J genes are TRBV6-5 and TRBJ2-5; tentative D call: TRBD1 (6 bases). V lost 3 bases, J lost 5 bases, and 19 bases lay in between. This CDR3 spans 16 amino acids. Germline CDR1 and CDR2: MNHEY and SVGAGI.

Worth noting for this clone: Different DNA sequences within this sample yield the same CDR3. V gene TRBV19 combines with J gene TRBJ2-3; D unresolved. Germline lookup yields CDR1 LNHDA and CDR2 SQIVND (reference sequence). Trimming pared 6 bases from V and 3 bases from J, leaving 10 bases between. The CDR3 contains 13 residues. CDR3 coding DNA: TGTGCCAGTAGCGACCGCCGGACAGATACGCAGTATTTT. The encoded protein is CASSDRRTDTQYF.

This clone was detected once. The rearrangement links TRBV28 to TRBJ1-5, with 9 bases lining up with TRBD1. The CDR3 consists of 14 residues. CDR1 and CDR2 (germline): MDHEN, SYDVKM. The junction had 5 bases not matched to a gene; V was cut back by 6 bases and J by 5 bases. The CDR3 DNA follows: TGTGCCAGCAGGTCCGGGACAGGGCATCAGCCCCAGCATTTT. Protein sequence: CASRSGTGHQPQHF.

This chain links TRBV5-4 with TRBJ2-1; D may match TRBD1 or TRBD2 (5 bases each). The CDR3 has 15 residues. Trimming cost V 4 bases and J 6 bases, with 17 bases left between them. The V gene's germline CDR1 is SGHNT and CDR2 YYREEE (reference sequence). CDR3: CASSTGPGRSNEQFF. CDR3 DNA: TGTGCCAGCAGCACCGGGCCGGGACGGAGCAATGAGCAGTTCTTC.

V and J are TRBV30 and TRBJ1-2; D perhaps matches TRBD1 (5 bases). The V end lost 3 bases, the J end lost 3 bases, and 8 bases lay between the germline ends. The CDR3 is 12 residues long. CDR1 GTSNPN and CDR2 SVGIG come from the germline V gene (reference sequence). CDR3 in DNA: TGTGCCTGGAGGGGAGGGGACTATGGCTACACCTTC. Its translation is CAWRGGDYGYTF.

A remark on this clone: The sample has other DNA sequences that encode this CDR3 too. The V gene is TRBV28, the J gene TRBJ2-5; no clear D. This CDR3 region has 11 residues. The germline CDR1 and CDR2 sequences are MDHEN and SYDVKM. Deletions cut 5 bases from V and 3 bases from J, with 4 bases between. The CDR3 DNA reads TGTGCCAGCAGTATAGAAGAGACCCAGTACTTC. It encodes CASSIEETQYF.

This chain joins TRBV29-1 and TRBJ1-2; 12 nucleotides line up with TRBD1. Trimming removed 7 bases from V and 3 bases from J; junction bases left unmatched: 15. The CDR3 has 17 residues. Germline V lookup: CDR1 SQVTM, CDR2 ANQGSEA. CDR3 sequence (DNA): TGCAGCGGGGTGTCGTGGGACAGGGGGCGCCAAGACTATGGCTACACCTTC. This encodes CSGVSWDRGRQDYGYTF. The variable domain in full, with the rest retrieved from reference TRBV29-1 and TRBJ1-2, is SAVISQKPSRDICQRGTSLTIQCQVDSQVTMMFWYRQQPGQSLTLIATANQGSEATYESGFVIDKFPISRPNLTFSTLTVSNMSPEDSSIYLCSGVSWDRGRQDYGYTFGSGTRLTVV.

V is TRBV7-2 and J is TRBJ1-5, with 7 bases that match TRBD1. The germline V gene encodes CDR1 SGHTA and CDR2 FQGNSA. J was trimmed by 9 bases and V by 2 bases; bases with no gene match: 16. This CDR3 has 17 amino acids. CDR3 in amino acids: CASSLYPPGTASWPQHF. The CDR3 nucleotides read TGTGCCAGCAGCTTATATCCGCCCGGGACAGCCTCCTGGCCCCAGCATTTT.

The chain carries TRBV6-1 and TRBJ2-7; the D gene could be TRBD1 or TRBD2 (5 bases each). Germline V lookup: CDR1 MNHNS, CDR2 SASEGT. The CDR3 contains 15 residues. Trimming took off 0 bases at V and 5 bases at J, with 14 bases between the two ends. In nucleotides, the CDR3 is TGTGCCAGCAGTGAAGCGCGGTACGGGGCTGACGAGCAGTACTTC. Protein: CASSEARYGADEQYF.

The CDR3: CASPGPGGEKLFF. The CDR3 DNA is TGTGCCAGCCCGGGGCCGGGGGGTGAAAAACTGTTTTTT. V gene TRBV7-9 combines with J gene TRBJ1-4; perhaps TRBD1 as D (5 bases). V lost 8 bases, J lost 7 bases, and 14 bases lay in between. CDR1 is SEHNR and CDR2 is FQNEAQ in the germline V gene (reference sequence). CDR3 length: 13 residues.

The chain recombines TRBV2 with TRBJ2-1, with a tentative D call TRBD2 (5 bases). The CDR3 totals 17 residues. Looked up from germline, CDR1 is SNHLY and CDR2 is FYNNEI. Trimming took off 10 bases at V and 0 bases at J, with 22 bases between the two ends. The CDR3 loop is CATRGPLRAISYNEQFF. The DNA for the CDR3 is TGTGCCACCCGGGGTCCTTTGCGCGCAATCTCCTACAATGAGCAGTTCTTC.